The clone carrying this T cell receptor beta chain was seen just once. This entry comes from a study of blood T cell repertoires in COVID-19. Study details: Sites across the United States, Italy and Spain contributed samples from acute and convalescent COVID-19. The analysed material was cDNA or gDNA that came from T cells, B-cell-depleted T cells, or PBMCs.

Original processing notes: Nucleated cell counts were estimated from reference gene primer amplification. Method: immunoSEQ multiplex PCR; TCRdb's copy keeps in-frame clones and lacks some. V and J calls and clone size come straight from that table; D and trimming were deduced from the DNA. In the table there are fewer than 120,000 clones, roughly 82% of which are singletons. V dropped 5 bases and J dropped 1; count of bases not matched to a gene: 4. The CDR3 contains 14 residues. Germline V gives CDR1 SGHNT, CDR2 YENEEA. The sequencing sample was made of peripheral blood. This TCR was sampled from a woman in her fifties or sixties with acute or convalescent COVID-19. The chain is built from TRBV11-3 and TRBJ1-1; 7 bases are a match to TRBD1. For the CDR3, the DNA is TGTGCCAGCAGCGTGGACAGGCCGAACACTGAAGCTTTCTTT. Its translation: CASSVDRPNTEAFF.